This TCR beta chain emerged from a study of blood T cell repertoires in COVID-19 (TCRdb year 2020). Some background on the complete study: Collaborator samples came from the United States, Italy and Spain and covered acute and convalescent phases of COVID-19. The material from the prospective study consisted of cDNA or gDNA derived from T cells, B-cell-depleted T cells, or PBMCs. Deeply sampled blood TCRbeta repertoires from subjects exposed to, actively infected with, or recovered from COVID-19 were included in the dataset. The repertoires were released in a freely available public database meant as a resource for research on the immune response to SARS-CoV-2. Samples were obtained from the ongoing ImmuneRACE study (first 160 participants) and from over 1,000 subjects provided by 6 global collaborators. The sample metadata nearly always contained a de-identified subject ID, COVID-19 status, age in years and sex. Where available, HLA class I and class II types were taken from metadata supplied by the sample provider and were not determined by assay-based typing.

Whole blood was collected in K2EDTA tubes by collaborating institutions according to the institutions' own protocols. For TCRbeta analysis, collaborators shipped samples in one of three forms: frozen whole blood, isolated PBMCs, or DNA extracted from either of those sample types. For this clone: Its target antigen remains unknown. No base quality information exists; no much larger clone differs at one position.

Study-wide findings and limitations: The amount of clinical and demographic metadata varied by source and participant and was provided uncurated.

The immunoSEQ Assay, a bias-controlled multiplex PCR, was used to amplify TCRbeta CDR3 regions from genomic DNA. On the authors' methods: Within the assay, amplification of reference gene primers was used to estimate how many nucleated cells each sample contained. To quantify the absolute abundance of each unique TCRbeta CDR3 rearrangement, sequence reads were collapsed and filtered. For each sample, productive Simpson clonality was calculated by taking the square root of Simpson's diversity index across productive rearrangements. Held by TCRdb, this immuneACCESS table contains in-frame sequences only and omits some clones. Under half of the omission traces to an unresolved V gene where checked; the cause of the rest is unknown. That table furnishes V, J and clone size, whereas the DNA furnished D and trimming. This sample holds 85,000 to 90,000 clones; more than 70% were observed only once. In total, the top ten clones hold 20% to 30% of the sample.

The CDR3 runs 11 amino acids, cysteine and phenylalanine included. The CDR3 DNA has 33 bases and is translated from base 1. A distance of 15 bases separates the germline ends of V and J, which lose 2 bases and 13 bases respectively. In the germline V gene (reference sequence), CDR1 corresponds to GTSNPN and CDR2 to SVGIG. The chain is assembled from TRBV30 and TRBJ2-7; no D segment can be confidently identified. Sample: peripheral blood. The receptor's source is a human donor in a cohort sampled during active COVID-19. The DNA reads as follows: TGTGCCTGGAGTTCTCAGGTTGGGCAATACTTC. The translation is CAWSSQVGQYF.